This T cell receptor beta chain was documented in a study of blood T cell repertoires in COVID-19. Study at large: The cDNA or gDNA used as material had been derived from T cells, B-cell-depleted T cells, or PBMCs.

Per the original methods: Amplifying reference gene primers gave estimates of nucleated cell counts. Assay: immunoSEQ multiplex PCR; the TCRdb copy retains only in-frame clones and omits some. That table gives V, J and clone size, and the DNA gave D and trimming. The sample lists more than 300,000 clones, just under 90% occurring once. Patients in Seattle were enrolled during active infection, then followed longitudinally. V lost 4 bases, J lost 1 base, and 13 bases lay in between. The length of the CDR3 is 15 residues. CDR1 and CDR2 (germline): MGHRA, YSYEKL. The material sequenced was peripheral blood. The V gene is TRBV4-1, the J gene TRBJ1-1; a possible D gene is TRBD1 (5 bases). The receptor comes from a woman aged 30 to 39 with COVID-19, enrolled during active disease. CDR3 amino acids: CASSRERQSNTEAFF. The CDR3 DNA is TGCGCCAGCAGCCGAGAAAGACAGTCGAACACTGAAGCTTTCTTT.